The rows below give T cell receptor beta chains drawn from one sample of a study of beta chain features in type 1 diabetes. Clones were sequenced by immunoSEQ multiplex PCR, and TCRdb holds only the in-frame ones, with some missing. Of approximately 380,000 clones detected, approximately 16% appear once; the ten largest clones hold around 0.02%. The sequencing input was naive CD4+ T cells from blood. The receptors were sampled from a young woman in good health. CDR3s include the opening cysteine and the closing phenylalanine or tryptophan. The D gene is left open where the match is weak. Some rows mark clone size as missing; the rest say once, few, many or name a class of expanded clone.

d_gene	v_gene	abundance	j_gene	CDR3nt	CDR3aa
-	TRBV20-1	-	TRBJ2-1	TGCAGTCTACGACAGGAGCTGAAGCAGTTCTTC	CSLRQELKQFF
-	TRBV27	-	TRBJ2-1	TGTGCCAGCAAAGGGGCGCCCAACTCCTACAATGAGCAGTTCTTC	CASKGAPNSYNEQFF
-	TRBV5-6	-	TRBJ1-2	TGTGCCAGCAGCTGGACAGAGTTCTATGGCTACACCTTC	CASSWTEFYGYTF
-	TRBV29-1	few	TRBJ1-5	TGCAGCGTCTCTCAGGGCCGCAATCAGCCCCAGCATTTT	CSVSQGRNQPQHF
TRBD2	TRBV27	-	TRBJ2-7	TGTGCCAGCAGGAACATGGGACTAGCGGATTCCTACGAGCAGTACTTC	CASRNMGLADSYEQYF
TRBD1	TRBV4-3	-	TRBJ1-1	TGCGCCAGCAGCCACCAAACAGGGGGCGATTCTGAAGCTTTCTTT	CASSHQTGGDSEAFF
TRBD1	TRBV27	few	TRBJ2-1	TGTGCCAGCAGTCCTACCGGGACAGAAGTCTACAATGAGCAGTTCTTC	CASSPTGTEVYNEQFF
TRBD1	TRBV4-3	few	TRBJ1-1	TGCGCCAGCAGCCAAGGGGACAGGGAAGGCACTGAAGCTTTCTTT	CASSQGDREGTEAFF
-	TRBV30	-	TRBJ2-7	TGTGCCAGAGAATCGACTGGATACGAGCAGTACTTC	CARESTGYEQYF
-	TRBV5-1	-	TRBJ2-5	TGCGCCAGCAGGAACAGCTTCCAAGAGACCCAGTACTTC	CASRNSFQETQYF
TRBD2	TRBV30	-	TRBJ2-1	TGTGCCTGGAGGGGTCCTAGCGGTACCTACAATGAGCAGTTCTTC	CAWRGPSGTYNEQFF
TRBD2	TRBV5-1	few	TRBJ2-1	TGCGCCAGCAGCTCGGGACTAGCGGGAGGGGTTGAGCAGTTCTTC	CASSSGLAGGVEQFF
TRBD2	TRBV7-2	-	TRBJ2-7	TGTGCCAGCAGCTTAGAGGATGGTCCGTGGACTAGCGCCTACGAGCAGTACTTC	CASSLEDGPWTSAYEQYF
-	TRBV18	few	TRBJ1-1	TGTGCCAGCTCTTCACGGGTGGGGGGCACTGAAGCTTTCTTT	CASSSRVGGTEAFF
-	TRBV7-2	few	TRBJ1-1	TGTGCCAGCAGCGTCAGTTTGAACACTGAAGCTTTCTTT	CASSVSLNTEAFF
-	TRBV6-6	-	TRBJ1-3	TGTGCCAGCAGTTACTCGACACCCTCTGGAAACACCATATATTTT	CASSYSTPSGNTIYF
-	TRBV11-2	-	TRBJ2-5	TGTGCCAGCAGTCAGGGTGGATGGGAGACCCAGTACTTC	CASSQGGWETQYF
-	TRBV28	few	TRBJ2-2	TGTGCCAGCAGTTCCCCGACTAGCACCGGGGAGCTGTTTTTT	CASSSPTSTGELFF
TRBD1	TRBV29-1	-	TRBJ1-2	TGCAGCGTGACAGGGATTTATAACTATGGCTACACCTTC	CSVTGIYNYGYTF
TRBD1	TRBV30	few	TRBJ1-1	TGTGCCTGGAGTGGACAGGGACCGGCTTTCTTT	CAWSGQGPAFF
-	TRBV19	few	TRBJ2-1	TGTGCCAGTAGTACCCGGGACACCGGGGGGAATGAGCAGTTCTTC	CASSTRDTGGNEQFF
-	TRBV7-9	-	TRBJ1-1	TGTGCCGGACAGCCCAACACTGAAGCTTTCTTT	CAGQPNTEAFF
TRBD2	TRBV11-2	few	TRBJ2-5	TGTGCCAGCAGCGCCCGGACTAGCGGGAGGTCGGAGACCCAGTACTTC	CASSARTSGRSETQYF
TRBD2	TRBV29-1	few	TRBJ2-1	TGCAGCGTTGAGATGGCTCTAGCGGGAGGGGGTGAGCAGTTCTTC	CSVEMALAGGGEQFF
-	TRBV9	few	TRBJ1-1	TGTGCCAGCAGCGCCGGACAGTTGAACACTGAAGCTTTCTTT	CASSAGQLNTEAFF
-	TRBV29-1	few	TRBJ1-3	TGCAGCGTTGACAGGGGCGCGCAAGGAAACACCATATATTTT	CSVDRGAQGNTIYF
-	TRBV28	-	TRBJ2-5	TGTGCCAGCGGCCGCTGGGCGACCCAGTACTTC	CASGRWATQYF
-	TRBV10-3	few	TRBJ1-1	TGTGCCATCAGTGAGGGGGCGATGGATGAAGCTTTCTTT	CAISEGAMDEAFF
-	TRBV30	few	TRBJ1-5	TGTGCCTGGAGCCCAACGAGGAGACAGCCCCAGCATTTT	CAWSPTRRQPQHF
TRBD2	TRBV5-1	few	TRBJ2-3	TGCGCCAGCAGCTTCATAGCGGGAGGGCCCTCGACAGATACGCAGTATTTT	CASSFIAGGPSTDTQYF
-	TRBV9	few	TRBJ2-1	TGTGCCAGCCAGTCGGGTCGGAATTACAATGAGCAGTTCTTC	CASQSGRNYNEQFF
TRBD1	TRBV7-3	few	TRBJ2-1	TGTGCCAGCAGCTCACCGGGACAGGAGAACAATGAGCAGTTCTTC	CASSSPGQENNEQFF
TRBD1	TRBV5-1	-	TRBJ1-2	TGCGCCAGCAGCTTGGCCGCAGGGGACAGAGTCTTC	CASSLAAGDRVF
-	TRBV30	-	TRBJ2-5	TGTGCCTGGAGTGCCGTAGAGACCCAGTACTTC	CAWSAVETQYF
TRBD1	TRBV28	few	TRBJ1-5	TGTGCCAGCAGCCACTCGGACAGGGGGCATCGTCAGCCCCAGCATTTT	CASSHSDRGHRQPQHF
TRBD1	TRBV19	-	TRBJ1-1	TGTGCCAGTAGGGCCGGACAGGGACAGACTGAAGCTTTCTTT	CASRAGQGQTEAFF
TRBD1	TRBV15	-	TRBJ2-5	TGTGCCACCAGCCCGACAGGGCGGTACCAAGAGACCCAGTACTTC	CATSPTGRYQETQYF
TRBD2	TRBV5-4	few	TRBJ2-5	TGTGCCAGCAGCCCCGGAGAGCCGGGACTAGCGGGGGAGACCCAGTACTTC	CASSPGEPGLAGETQYF
TRBD2	TRBV5-6	-	TRBJ2-5	TGTGCCAGCAGGGGGACTAGCGGTCCCTGGGAGACCCAGTACTTC	CASRGTSGPWETQYF
TRBD2	TRBV29-1	-	TRBJ2-1	TGCAGCGTTGGCGGGGGACTAGCAGCCTACAATGAGCAGTTCTTC	CSVGGGLAAYNEQFF
-	TRBV29-1	-	TRBJ1-1	TGCAGCGTTGTTATGGGTGGAACGTTCCCGGGACTACGGGACACTGAAGCTTTCTTT	CSVVMGGTFPGLRDTEAFF
TRBD2	TRBV4-3	-	TRBJ2-3	TGCGCCAGCAGCCGGCTTGGGGGGACTAGCGGGATGGGAACAGATACGCAGTATTTT	CASSRLGGTSGMGTDTQYF
-	TRBV30	few	TRBJ1-3	TGTGCCTTGCGTCGGGGGTTAGCTGGAAACACCATATATTTT	CALRRGLAGNTIYF
TRBD2	TRBV5-1	-	TRBJ2-1	TGCGCCAGCAGCTCAGGCGTTCCAGCGGGGAATGAGCAGTTCTTC	CASSSGVPAGNEQFF
-	TRBV15	-	TRBJ2-1	TGTGCCACCAGCAGGTCCCAGAGGAGGACCTACAATGAGCAGTTCTTC	CATSRSQRRTYNEQFF
-	TRBV29-1	few	TRBJ1-5	TGCAGCGCCGGGGGGGGGAATCAGCCCCAGCATTTT	CSAGGGNQPQHF